The T cell receptor (beta chain) described here comes from a study of cytomegalovirus exposure and HLA in healthy donors. In regard to this clone: The antigen remains undetermined.

Study-level results: In a later analysis, DRB1 alleles had the most associated TCRs; HLA-C alleles the fewest.

Each of the donors was a healthy bone marrow donor. Researchers ran the PCR with 60 Vbeta and 13 Jbeta primers. The assay was immunoSEQ multiplex PCR, and TCRdb's table has in-frame clones only and misses some. The profile shows tens of thousands of clones, less than 80% of them singletons. CDR1 and CDR2 from the germline V gene are MDHEN and SYDVKM. The J segment lost 2 bases and the V segment lost 1 base, leaving 4 bases of the junction unmatched. This CDR3 spans 15 amino acids. The source is a woman aged 40 to 50 in good health and CMV-seropositive. The specimen sequenced was PBMCs. This rearrangement joins TRBV28 to TRBJ2-5; 7 bases align to TRBD2. DNA for the CDR3: TGTGCCAGCAGTTTATTCGGGGGAGGGCAAGAGACCCAGTACTTC. Its protein product is CASSLFGGGQETQYF.